The rows below give T cell receptor beta chains drawn from one sample of a study of cytomegalovirus exposure and HLA in healthy donors. Repertoires were generated with immunoSEQ multiplex PCR, while TCRdb's copy carries only in-frame clones and drops some. The sample holds 100,000 to 150,000 clones, about 80% seen once. Sequenced input: PBMCs. The source of these receptors is a woman between 50 and 59 years old in good health and CMV-seropositive. Each CDR3 is given with its conserved first and last residue. The D gene is left open where the match is weak. Clone size is shown for a subset of rows, as once, few, many or a class of expanded clone.

NA	TRBV27	TRBJ1-2	NA	TGTGCCAGCAGTCCCTACTCCGGGAGGGACTATGGCTACACCTTC	CASSPYSGRDYGYTF
TRBD1	TRBV4-1	TRBJ1-1	NA	TGCGCCAGCAGCCGCAGGGGGACACAGGGGACTGAAGCTTTCTTT	CASSRRGTQGTEAFF
TRBD1	TRBV5-1	TRBJ1-2	NA	TGCGCCAGCAGCTTGACCGGACAGGGGAAAGTCCCTGGCTACACCTTC	CASSLTGQGKVPGYTF
NA	TRBV6-1	TRBJ1-5	NA	TGTGCCAGCAGGCGACAGGGCAATCAGCCCCAGCATTTT	CASRRQGNQPQHF
TRBD1	TRBV7-6	TRBJ2-5	NA	TGTGCCAGCAGCCGTCGTGGACAGGGACAAGAGACCCAGTACTTC	CASSRRGQGQETQYF
NA	TRBV7-2	TRBJ1-5	few	TGTGCCAGCAGCGGACAGACCCGGGCCCACCGGCAGCCCCAGCATTTT	CASSGQTRAHRQPQHF
TRBD2	TRBV19	TRBJ2-1	few	TGTGCCAGTAGTCCTCGGACTAGCGGGAGGTCCTACAATGAGCAGTTCTTC	CASSPRTSGRSYNEQFF
NA	TRBV6-1	TRBJ2-7	once	TGTGCCAGCAGTGAAGTCGGCAGGGTGAGGGAGCAGTACTTC	CASSEVGRVREQYF
TRBD1	TRBV4-3	TRBJ2-5	NA	TGCGCCAGCAGCCAAGACTCGGGACAGCAAGAGACCCAGTACTTC	CASSQDSGQQETQYF
TRBD2	TRBV27	TRBJ2-7	once	TGTGCCAGCAGTTACTTCGGACTAGCGGGCTACGAGCAGTACTTC	CASSYFGLAGYEQYF
NA	TRBV5-6	TRBJ2-1	NA	TGTGCCAGCAGCCCGGCGGGGGCAATCTCCTACAATGAGCAGTTCTTC	CASSPAGAISYNEQFF
NA	TRBV11-3	TRBJ2-7	NA	TGTGCCAGCAGCTTAGGTCAGGCATCCCACGAGCAGTACTTC	CASSLGQASHEQYF
NA	TRBV29-1	TRBJ1-3	NA	TGCAGCGCCCAGATCTCTGGAAACACCATATATTTT	CSAQISGNTIYF
TRBD1	TRBV5-1	TRBJ2-7	NA	TGCGCCAGCAGCTTGGCGCAGGGGGCTTCCTACGAGCAGTACTTC	CASSLAQGASYEQYF
NA	TRBV11-3	TRBJ2-1	NA	TGTGCCAGCAGCTTAGCCAGACAGGCGTACAATGAGCAGTTCTTC	CASSLARQAYNEQFF
NA	TRBV5-1	TRBJ1-3	NA	TGCGCCAGCAGCTTGGTTTCGGGACAAATCTCTGGAAACACCATATATTTT	CASSLVSGQISGNTIYF
NA	TRBV15	TRBJ2-1	NA	TGTGCCACCAGCAGTGGTGGGCTGACGTCCCCCAATGAGCAGTTCTTC	CATSSGGLTSPNEQFF
NA	TRBV29-1	TRBJ1-2	NA	TGCAGCGTTGAAGACGCCCAGGGGACCATTAACTATGGCTACACCTTC	CSVEDAQGTINYGYTF
TRBD1	TRBV9	TRBJ2-7	NA	TGTGCCAGCAGCGTAGGACAGGGATACTCCTACGAGCAGTACTTC	CASSVGQGYSYEQYF
NA	TRBV4-3	TRBJ2-1	NA	TGCGCCAGCAGTTACGGACAGGGAGGGAATGAGCAGTTCTTC	CASSYGQGGNEQFF
TRBD2	TRBV5-4	TRBJ2-7	once	TGTGCCAGCAGCCCGCCCGGGACTAGCATAAACGAGCAGTACTTC	CASSPPGTSINEQYF
NA	TRBV6-1	TRBJ2-2	NA	TGTGCCAGCAGCGGAGGACTAAACACCGGGGAGCTGTTTTTT	CASSGGLNTGELFF
TRBD2	TRBV9	TRBJ2-2	NA	TGTGCCAGCAGCGGACGGACTAGCGGGGGGGCAACCTATTTGAACACCGGGGAGCTGTTTTTT	CASSGRTSGGATYLNTGELFF
TRBD1	TRBV6-1	TRBJ1-1	NA	TGTGCCAGCAGGTACAGGGGCGCCAAGGTCACTGAAGCTTTCTTT	CASRYRGAKVTEAFF
TRBD2	TRBV9	TRBJ2-1	NA	TGTGCCAGCAGCGTCGGGACTAGCGGGGGTTACAATGAGCAGTTCTTC	CASSVGTSGGYNEQFF
TRBD2	TRBV5-1	TRBJ2-3	once	TGCGCCAGCACCATAGCGGGAATGGCAGATACGCAGTATTTT	CASTIAGMADTQYF
TRBD2	TRBV11-3	TRBJ2-2	NA	TGTGCCAGCAGCTTACTGCTAGCGGGATACGTCGGGGAGCTGTTTTTT	CASSLLLAGYVGELFF
TRBD1	TRBV4-1	TRBJ2-3	NA	TGCGCCAGCAGCCGCTTCCCGGGGACAGAGATTACGAAGTACACAGATACGCAGTATTTT	CASSRFPGTEITKYTDTQYF
TRBD1	TRBV5-1	TRBJ1-1	NA	TGCGCCAGCAACGAGGGGACAGGGGGCGTAGTCACTGAAGCTTTCTTT	CASNEGTGGVVTEAFF
TRBD1	TRBV9	TRBJ1-1	NA	TGTGCCAGCAGCGTAGATCTAGGGGGCGAAACTGAAGCTTTCTTT	CASSVDLGGETEAFF
NA	TRBV30	TRBJ2-6	NA	TGTGCCTGGAGTGTACTTGTCTCTGGGGCCAACGTCCTGACTTTC	CAWSVLVSGANVLTF
TRBD2	TRBV7-9	TRBJ2-3	NA	TGTGCCAGCAGCCCGGGGGGACTGAACACAGATACGCAGTATTTT	CASSPGGLNTDTQYF
TRBD2	TRBV5-1	TRBJ2-7	NA	TGCGCCAGCAGCATCGGGGGGGGGACTTCTACCTACGAGCAGTACTTC	CASSIGGGTSTYEQYF
NA	TRBV6-1	TRBJ2-1	NA	TGTGCCAGCAGGGCCGACCTAAGAGGTGAGCAGTTCTTC	CASRADLRGEQFF